The sequence of this T cell receptor (beta chain) was determined in a study of CD8 T cells in ankylosing spondylitis. TCRdb re-called the 5' RACE reads with MiXCR, one entry per CDR3 protein. The sample yields around 330,000 distinct CDR3 sequences, about 9.9% seen once. Regarding the study as a whole: As reported, disease-linked clones showed significant enrichment in matched ankylosing spondylitis synovial fluid.

There are many counts of this clonotype. As yet, its antigen is unknown. This CDR3 region has 13 residues. Trimming took off 6 bases at V and 2 bases at J, with 11 bases between the two ends. This chain links TRBV12-3 or TRBV12-4 with TRBJ2-7; D possibly corresponds to TRBD1 (6 bases). Sequencing was done on a sample of blood, either unsorted or a sorted T cell fraction (not recorded which). The receptor was derived from a female donor with ankylosing spondylitis or in good health (not recorded which). The CDR3 is CASSRGQPYEQYF. CDR3 DNA sequence: TGTGCCAGCAGCCGAGGACAGCCCTACGAGCAGTACTTC.